Sequencing of this TCR beta chain was carried out in a study of cytomegalovirus exposure and HLA in healthy donors. Study-wide context: Unique TCRs from HLA-typed donors, 80 million to 90 million of them, were held in an early data release. Broader study findings: For presence/absence analyses, sequencing depth was assumed to be roughly uniform across donors. Sequencing likely caused a cluster of highly shared sequence variants.

Points on this clone: Its antigen is still unknown.

The CDR3 consists of 15 residues. With 7 bases clipped from V and 5 bases from J, the junction kept 6 bases outside the gene matches. Germline V lookup: CDR1 SGHNT, CDR2 YENEEA. Amplification used 60 Vbeta primers and 13 Jbeta primers. In the authors' methods: Later work found approximately 80 million unique TCR beta chains, with roughly 11 million shared. Libraries were prepared by immunoSEQ multiplex PCR; TCRdb keeps only in-frame clonotypes and omits some of them. V, J and clone size reflect that table, while D and trimming were determined from the DNA. The sample carries almost 200,000 clones, about four fifths recorded once.

The V call is TRBV11-3, the J call TRBJ2-2; the match to TRBD1 covers 11 bases. Material for sequencing was PBMCs. This clonotype was sampled from a male donor in good health and CMV-seropositive. The CDR3 DNA reads TGTGCCAGCATGCCGGGACAGGGGGGAACCGGGGAGCTGTTTTTT. It yields the protein CASMPGQGGTGELFF.